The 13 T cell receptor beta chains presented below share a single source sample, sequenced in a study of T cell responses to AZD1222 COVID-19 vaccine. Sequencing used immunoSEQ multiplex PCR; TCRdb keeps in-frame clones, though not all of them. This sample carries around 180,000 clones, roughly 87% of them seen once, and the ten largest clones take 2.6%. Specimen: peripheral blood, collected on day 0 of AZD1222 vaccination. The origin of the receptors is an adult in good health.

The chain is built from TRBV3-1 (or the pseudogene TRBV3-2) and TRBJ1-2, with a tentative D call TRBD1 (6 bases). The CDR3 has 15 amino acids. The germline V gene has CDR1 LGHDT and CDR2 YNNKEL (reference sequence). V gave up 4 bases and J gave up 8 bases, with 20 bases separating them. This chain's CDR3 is CASSPSDRGPRGYTF. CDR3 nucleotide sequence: TGTGCCAGCAGCCCGTCGGACAGAGGGCCCAGAGGCTACACCTTC.

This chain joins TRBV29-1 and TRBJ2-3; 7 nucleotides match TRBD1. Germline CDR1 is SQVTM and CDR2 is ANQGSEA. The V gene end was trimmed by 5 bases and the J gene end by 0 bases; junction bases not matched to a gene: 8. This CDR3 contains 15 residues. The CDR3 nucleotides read TGCAGCGTTTACCGGGACAGAGCTAGCACAGATACGCAGTATTTT. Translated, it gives CSVYRDRASTDTQYF.

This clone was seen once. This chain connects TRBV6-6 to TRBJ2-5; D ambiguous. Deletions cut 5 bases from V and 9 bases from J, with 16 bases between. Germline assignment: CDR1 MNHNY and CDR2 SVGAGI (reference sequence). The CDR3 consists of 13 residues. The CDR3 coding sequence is TGTGCCAGCAGTGCAGCCCGGGTTCGGGCCCAGTACTTC. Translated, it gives CASSAARVRAQYF.

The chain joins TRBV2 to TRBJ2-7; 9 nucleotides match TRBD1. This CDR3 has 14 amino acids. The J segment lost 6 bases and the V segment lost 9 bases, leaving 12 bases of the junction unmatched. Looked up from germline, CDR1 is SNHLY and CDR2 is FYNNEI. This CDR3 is CASPRDREGPEQYF. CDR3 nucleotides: TGTGCCAGTCCCCGGGACAGGGAAGGGCCCGAGCAGTACTTC.

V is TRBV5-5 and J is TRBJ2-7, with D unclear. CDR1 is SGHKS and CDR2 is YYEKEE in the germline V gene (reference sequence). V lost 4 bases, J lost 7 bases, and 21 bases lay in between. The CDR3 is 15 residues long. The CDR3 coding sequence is TGTGCCAGCAGCCGATGGAACCAGATGAGTTGGGAGCAGTACTTC. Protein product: CASSRWNQMSWEQYF.

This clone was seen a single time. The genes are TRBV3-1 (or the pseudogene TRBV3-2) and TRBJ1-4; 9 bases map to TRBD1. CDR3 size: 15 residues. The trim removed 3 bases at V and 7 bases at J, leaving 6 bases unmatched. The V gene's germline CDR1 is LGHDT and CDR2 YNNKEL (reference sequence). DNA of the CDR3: TGTGCCAGCAGCCACAGACAGGGGGTAGTTGAAAAACTGTTTTTT. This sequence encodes CASSHRQGVVEKLFF.

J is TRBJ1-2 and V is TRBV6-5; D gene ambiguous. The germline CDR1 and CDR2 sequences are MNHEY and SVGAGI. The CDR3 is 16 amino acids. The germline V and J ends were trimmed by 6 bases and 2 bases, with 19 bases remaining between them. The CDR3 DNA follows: TGTGCCAGCAGGTACGGTCGGGCGGACCGAAACTATGGCTACACCTTC. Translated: CASRYGRADRNYGYTF.

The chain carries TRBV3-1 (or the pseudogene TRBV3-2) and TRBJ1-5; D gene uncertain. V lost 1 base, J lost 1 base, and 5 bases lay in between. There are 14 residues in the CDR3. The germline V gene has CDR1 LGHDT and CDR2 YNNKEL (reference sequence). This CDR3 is CASSQGVSNQPQHF. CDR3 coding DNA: TGTGCCAGCAGCCAAGGGGTGAGCAATCAGCCCCAGCATTTT.

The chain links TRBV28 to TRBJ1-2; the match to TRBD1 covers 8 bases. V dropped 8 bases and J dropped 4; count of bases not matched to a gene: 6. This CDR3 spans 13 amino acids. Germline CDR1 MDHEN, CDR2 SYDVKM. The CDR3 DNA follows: TGTGCCAGCTGCCGACAGGGGATCTATGGCTACACCTTC. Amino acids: CASCRQGIYGYTF.

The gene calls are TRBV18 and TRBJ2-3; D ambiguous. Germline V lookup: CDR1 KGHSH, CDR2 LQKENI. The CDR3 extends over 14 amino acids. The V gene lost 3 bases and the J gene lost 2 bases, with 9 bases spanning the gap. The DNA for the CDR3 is TGTGCCAGCTCACCGGCCCTGCTCACAGATACGCAGTATTTT. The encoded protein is CASSPALLTDTQYF. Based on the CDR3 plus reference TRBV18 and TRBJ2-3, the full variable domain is NAGVMQNPRHLVRRRGQEARLRCSPMKGHSHVYWYRQLPEEGLKFMVYLQKENIIDESGMPKERFSAEFPKEGPSILRIQQVVRGDSAAYFCASSPALLTDTQYFGPGTRLTVL.

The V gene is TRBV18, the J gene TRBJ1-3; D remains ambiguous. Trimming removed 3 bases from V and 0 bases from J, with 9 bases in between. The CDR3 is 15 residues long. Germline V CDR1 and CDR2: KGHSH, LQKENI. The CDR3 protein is CASSPPVFSGNTIYF. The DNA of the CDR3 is TGTGCCAGCTCACCCCCGGTCTTCTCTGGAAACACCATATATTTT.

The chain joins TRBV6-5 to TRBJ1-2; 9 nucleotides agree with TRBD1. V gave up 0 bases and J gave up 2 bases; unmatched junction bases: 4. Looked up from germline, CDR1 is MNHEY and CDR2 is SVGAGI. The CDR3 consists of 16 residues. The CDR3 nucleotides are TGTGCCAGCAGTTACTCCGGGACAGGGTCGAACTATGGCTACACCTTC. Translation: CASSYSGTGSNYGYTF.

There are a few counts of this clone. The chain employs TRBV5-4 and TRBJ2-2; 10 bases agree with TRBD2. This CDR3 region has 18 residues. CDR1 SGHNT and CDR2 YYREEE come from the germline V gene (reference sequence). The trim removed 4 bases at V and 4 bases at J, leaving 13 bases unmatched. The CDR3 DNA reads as TGTGCCAGCAGCCCAGCGGCAAGCGGGAGGGTAGGCACCGGGGAGCTGTTTTTT. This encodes CASSPAASGRVGTGELFF.